The rows below give T cell receptor beta chains drawn from one sample of a study of graft-versus-host responses after intestinal transplantation. Generated by immunoSEQ multiplex PCR, the TCRdb table keeps only in-frame clones and is missing some. Among over 45,000 clones listed, roughly 90% were seen once. Here the sequenced sample was PBMCs, taken 26 days after transplant. These receptors were obtained from a human patient who received an intestinal transplant, so some T cells may come from the graft donor. Each CDR3 is given with its conserved first and last residue. Each record gives: J gene, D gene, V gene, clone size, CDR3 protein, CDR3 DNA. A D gene is named only where the DNA matches it firmly. Some rows mark clone size as missing; the rest say once, few, many or name a class of expanded clone.

>TRBJ1-2|-|TRBV28|-
CASSLQGRGYTF
TGTGCCAGCAGCTTACAGGGTCGTGGCTACACCTTC
>TRBJ1-2|TRBD1|TRBV27|-
CASSLGGQGGRDGYTF
TGTGCCAGCAGTTTAGGAGGACAGGGGGGGAGAGATGGCTACACCTTC
>TRBJ1-2|-|TRBV27|-
CASSPRANYGYTF
TGTGCCAGCAGTCCCAGGGCGAACTATGGCTACACCTTC
>TRBJ2-5|TRBD1|TRBV4-1|-
CASSHGQGVLETQYF
TGCGCCAGCAGCCACGGACAGGGGGTTTTGGAGACCCAGTACTTC
>TRBJ2-7|TRBD1|TRBV18|-
CASSPGDSTYEQYF
TGTGCCAGCTCACCAGGGGACAGTACCTACGAGCAGTACTTC
>TRBJ1-2|TRBD1|TRBV6-1|-
CASSPRQGAGYGYTF
TGTGCCAGCAGCCCTCGACAGGGGGCGGGGTATGGCTACACCTTC
>TRBJ2-7|-|TRBV2|-
CASSEALKGLVDEQYF
TGTGCCAGCAGTGAAGCGCTGAAGGGGCTGGTCGACGAGCAGTACTTC
>TRBJ2-1|TRBD1|TRBV15|-
CATSTGGGEQFF
TGTGCCACCAGTACAGGGGGCGGTGAGCAGTTCTTC
>TRBJ1-2|TRBD1|TRBV30|-
CAWSPGGDYGYTF
TGTGCCTGGAGTCCAGGGGGCGACTATGGCTACACCTTC
>TRBJ2-2|-|TRBV6-5|-
CASSYSAPSGELFF
TGTGCCAGCAGTTACTCAGCCCCGTCCGGGGAGCTGTTTTTT
>TRBJ2-7|TRBD1|TRBV30|-
CVWSRDRGLEQYF
TGTGTCTGGAGCCGGGACAGGGGGCTCGAGCAGTACTTC
>TRBJ2-2|-|TRBV10-2|-
CASMGLKTGELFF
TGCGCCAGCATGGGCCTCAAAACCGGGGAGCTGTTTTTT
>TRBJ2-5|TRBD2|TRBV2|-
CASSERREGPRETQYF
TGTGCCAGCAGTGAAAGGCGGGAGGGCCCCAGAGAGACCCAGTACTTC
>TRBJ2-7|-|TRBV29-1|-
CSVGGSPYEQYF
TGCAGCGTTGGGGGCTCCCCCTACGAGCAGTACTTC
>TRBJ1-5|TRBD1|TRBV5-8|-
CASSLRTGVNQPQHF
TGTGCCAGCAGCTTGCGGACAGGGGTCAATCAGCCCCAGCATTTT
>TRBJ1-2|-|TRBV7-9|-
CASSLGRGYYGYTF
TGTGCCAGCAGCTTAGGTAGGGGCTACTATGGCTACACCTTC
>TRBJ2-3|TRBD2|TRBV7-8|-
CASSPHPQRELSTDTQYF
TGTGCCAGCAGCCCACACCCCCAGCGGGAGCTAAGCACAGATACGCAGTATTTT
>TRBJ2-1|-|TRBV5-1|-
CASSLATGIYNEQFF
TGCGCCAGCAGCTTGGCCACAGGGATTTACAATGAGCAGTTCTTC
>TRBJ2-7|-|TRBV7-9|once
CASRYEQYF
TGTGCCAGCCGGTACGAGCAGTACTTC
>TRBJ1-6|-|TRBV27|-
CASSRSSYNSPLHF
TGTGCCAGCAGTCGTAGCTCCTATAATTCACCCCTCCACTTT
>TRBJ1-6|-|TRBV19|-
CASNQGTDNSPLHF
TGTGCCAGTAACCAGGGAACGGATAATTCACCCCTCCACTTT
>TRBJ1-1|-|TRBV27|-
CASSSGLWYTEAFF
TGTGCCAGCAGTTCCGGACTGTGGTACACTGAAGCTTTCTTT
>TRBJ1-1|TRBD1|TRBV7-9|-
CASSSTGDGTEAFF
TGTGCCAGCAGCTCAACAGGGGATGGCACTGAAGCTTTCTTT
>TRBJ2-3|TRBD2|TRBV6-1|-
CASSELAGGPDTQYF
TGTGCCAGCAGTGAACTAGCGGGGGGGCCAGATACGCAGTATTTT
>TRBJ2-7|-|TRBV19|few
CASSTSPGPYEQYF
TGTGCCAGTAGTACATCGCCAGGGCCCTACGAGCAGTACTTC
>TRBJ2-3|TRBD2|TRBV5-1|-
CASRRTSGGADTQYF
TGCGCCAGCAGAAGAACTAGCGGGGGGGCAGATACGCAGTATTTT
>TRBJ1-3|-|TRBV9|-
CASSEPGQSSGNTIYF
TGTGCCAGCAGCGAACCAGGACAGAGCTCTGGAAACACCATATATTTT
>TRBJ2-1|TRBD2|TRBV19|-
CASSTQREYEYEQFF
TGTGCCAGTAGTACTCAGCGGGAGTACGAGTATGAGCAGTTCTTC
>TRBJ2-3|TRBD2|TRBV7-8|-
CASSATSGSTDTQYF
TGTGCCAGCAGCGCCACTAGCGGGAGCACAGATACGCAGTATTTT
>TRBJ2-1|-|TRBV27|-
CASSWQGIHEQFF
TGTGCCAGCAGTTGGCAGGGGATCCATGAGCAGTTCTTC
>TRBJ1-6|-|TRBV30|-
CAWRTDNSPLHF
TGTGCCTGGCGGACTGATAATTCACCCCTCCACTTT
>TRBJ1-5|-|TRBV28|few
CASSLLSSNQPQHF
TGTGCCAGCAGTTTATTGTCGAGCAATCAGCCCCAGCATTTT
>TRBJ2-7|TRBD2|TRBV5-1|-
CASGVSGGAEEQYF
TGCGCCAGCGGAGTTAGCGGGGGGGCTGAGGAGCAGTACTTC
>TRBJ2-1|TRBD2|TRBV9|once
CASSALAGESYNEQFF
TGTGCCAGCAGCGCACTAGCGGGAGAATCCTACAATGAGCAGTTCTTC
>TRBJ2-1|TRBD1|TRBV5-4|-
CASSLLAHRGTYNEQFF
TGTGCCAGCAGCCTGTTAGCGCACAGGGGGACCTACAATGAGCAGTTCTTC
>TRBJ2-2|-|TRBV18|-
CASSPPGALVIGELFF
TGTGCCAGCTCACCACCGGGTGCACTAGTTATCGGGGAGCTGTTTTTT
>TRBJ1-1|-|TRBV9|once
CASSVDQFSGAFF
TGTGCCAGCAGCGTAGATCAGTTCTCTGGAGCTTTCTTT
>TRBJ2-3|TRBD2|TRBV13|once
CASSLASGINTDTQYF
TGTGCCAGCAGCTTAGCTAGCGGCATTAACACAGATACGCAGTATTTT
>TRBJ2-3|TRBD1|TRBV15|few
CATSRDLYGTGSTDTQYF
TGTGCCACCAGCAGAGATTTATACGGGACAGGTAGCACAGATACGCAGTATTTT
>TRBJ1-5|-|TRBV6-1|-
CASSEFAGYQPQHF
TGTGCCAGCAGTGAATTTGCGGGTTATCAGCCCCAGCATTTT
>TRBJ2-7|TRBD2|TRBV27|-
CASSFSGVLSYEQYF
TGTGCCAGCAGCTTCAGCGGGGTTCTCTCCTACGAGCAGTACTTC
>TRBJ2-1|TRBD1|TRBV4-2|-
CASSQGPPPTGGGTYNEQFF
TGTGCCAGCAGCCAAGGCCCTCCGCCTACAGGGGGTGGTACCTACAATGAGCAGTTCTTC